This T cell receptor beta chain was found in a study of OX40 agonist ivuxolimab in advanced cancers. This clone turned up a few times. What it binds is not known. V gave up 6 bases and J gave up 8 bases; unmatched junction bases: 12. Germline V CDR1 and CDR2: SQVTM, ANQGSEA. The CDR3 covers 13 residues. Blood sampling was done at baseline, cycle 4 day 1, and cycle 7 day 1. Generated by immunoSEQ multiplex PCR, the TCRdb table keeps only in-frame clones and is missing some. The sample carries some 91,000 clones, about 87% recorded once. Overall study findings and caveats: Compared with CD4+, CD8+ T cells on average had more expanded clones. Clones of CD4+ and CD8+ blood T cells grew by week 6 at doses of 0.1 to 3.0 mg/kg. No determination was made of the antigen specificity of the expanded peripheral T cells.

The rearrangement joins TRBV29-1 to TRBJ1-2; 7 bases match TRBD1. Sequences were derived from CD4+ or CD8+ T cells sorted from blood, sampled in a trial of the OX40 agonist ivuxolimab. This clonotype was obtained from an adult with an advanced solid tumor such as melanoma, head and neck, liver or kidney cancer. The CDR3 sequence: CSVYQTGLQGYTF. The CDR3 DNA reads TGCAGCGTCTATCAGACAGGGCTGCAGGGCTACACCTTC.